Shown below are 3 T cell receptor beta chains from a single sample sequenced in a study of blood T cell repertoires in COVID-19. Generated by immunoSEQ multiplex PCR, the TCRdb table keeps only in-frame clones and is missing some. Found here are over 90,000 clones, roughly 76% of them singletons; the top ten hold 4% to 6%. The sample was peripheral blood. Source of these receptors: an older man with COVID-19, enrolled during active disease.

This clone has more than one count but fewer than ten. The CDR3 DNA reads as TGCAGCGTTAGGACAGCAACTAATGAAAAACTGTTTTTT. This codes for CSVRTATNEKLFF. This sequence joins TRBV29-1 and TRBJ1-4, with a weak D call TRBD1 (6 bases). Germline loops: CDR1 SQVTM, CDR2 ANQGSEA. V lost 5 bases to trimming and J lost 0 bases, with 7 bases between them. This CDR3 has 13 residues.

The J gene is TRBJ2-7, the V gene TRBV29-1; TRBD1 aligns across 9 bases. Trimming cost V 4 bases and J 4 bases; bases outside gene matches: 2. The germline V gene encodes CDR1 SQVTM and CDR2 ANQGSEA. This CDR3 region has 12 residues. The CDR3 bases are TGCAGCGTTGCCGGACAGGGGTACGAGCAGTACTTC. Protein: CSVAGQGYEQYF.

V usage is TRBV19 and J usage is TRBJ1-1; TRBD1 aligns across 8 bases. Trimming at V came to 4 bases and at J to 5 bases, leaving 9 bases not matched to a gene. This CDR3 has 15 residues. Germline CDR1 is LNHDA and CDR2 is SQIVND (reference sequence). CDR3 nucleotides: TGTGCCAGTAGTAATCCAAGGACAGGGCGGACTGAAGCTTTCTTT. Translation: CASSNPRTGRTEAFF.